What follows describes a single T cell receptor (beta chain). Its antigen is not identified. Measured with immunoSEQ multiplex PCR; TCRdb has only the in-frame clones, and not every one. The sample comprises fewer than 150,000 clones, 90% to 95% of which are singletons, and around 3.1% rests with the top ten. The sample comes from a study of T cell responses to AZD1222 COVID-19 vaccine. Study-level findings and limits: Recipients of two AZD1222 doses showed rising Spike-specific TCR breadth and depth. Clonal diversity may have been underestimated in mostly white British donors.

The receptor was isolated from an adult in good health. The starting material was peripheral blood, obtained on day 0 of AZD1222 vaccination.

The CDR3 bases are TGTGCCAGCAGCCGGAGGTCTAAATCGCTTGAGACCCAGTACTTC. This sequence encodes CASSRRSKSLETQYF. V is TRBV7-6 and J is TRBJ2-5, with a possible D match to TRBD2 (5 bases). The CDR3 loop spans 15 amino acids. V shed 5 bases and J shed 5 bases, with 18 bases lying between them. Germline V gene lookup returns CDR1 SGHVS and CDR2 FNYEAQ. The variable domain in full, completed from reference TRBV7-6 and TRBJ2-5, reads GAGVSQSPRYKVTKRGQDVALRCDPISGHVSLYWYRQALGQGPEFLTYFNYEAQQDKSGLPNDRFSAERPEGSISTLTIQRTEQRDSAMYRCASSRRSKSLETQYFGPGTRLLVL.